This T cell receptor beta chain was sequenced for a study of tumor-infiltrating lymphocytes in primary liver carcinoma. V was cut by 10 bases and J by 0 bases, with 13 bases left in between. The germline gives CDR1 SGHAT, CDR2 FQNNGV. The CDR3 is 15 residues long. TCR beta cDNA was prepared out of approximately 470 ng total RNA by means of a constant-region primer. Construction of TCR beta libraries relied on three successive nested multiplex PCR rounds employing slightly modified ARM-PCR. Investigators reported that the first two PCR rounds, at around 11 cycles each, used TRBV1-TRBV30 forward primers with a C-beta reverse primer. TCRdb itself ran the multiplex PCR reads through MiXCR, one entry per CDR3 protein. The repertoire has approximately 99,000 distinct CDR3 sequences, about three quarters of them found once; the top ten carry just over 9.5%. For each extraction, RNA and DNA were obtained together from approximately 20-30 mg of unsorted bulk tissue. Five separate regions per tumor were sampled.

This clonotype was seen a handful of times. Sequencing was done on a sample of liver tumor tissue from sampling region 5. Specified subset: tumor region T5, tumor centre. This chain joins TRBV11-2 and TRBJ2-6; D is possibly TRBD2 (5 bases). The receptor's source is a woman aged 60-70 years with primary liver carcinoma and hepatitis B virus infection. This CDR3 reads CATQRPRSGANVLTF. The CDR3 coding sequence is TGTGCCACCCAGCGGCCGCGCTCTGGGGCCAACGTCCTGACTTTC.